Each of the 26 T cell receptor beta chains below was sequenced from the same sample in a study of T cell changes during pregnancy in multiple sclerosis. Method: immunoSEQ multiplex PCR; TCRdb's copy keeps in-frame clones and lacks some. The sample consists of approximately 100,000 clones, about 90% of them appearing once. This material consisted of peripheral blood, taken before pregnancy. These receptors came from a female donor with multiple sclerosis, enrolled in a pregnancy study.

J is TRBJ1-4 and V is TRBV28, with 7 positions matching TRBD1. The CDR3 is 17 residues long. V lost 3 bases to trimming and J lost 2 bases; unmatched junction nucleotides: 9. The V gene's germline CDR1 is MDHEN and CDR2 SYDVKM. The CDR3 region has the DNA TGTGCCAGCAGTTTCCCGACAGGGTTTTTGACTAATGAAAAACTGTTTTTT. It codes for CASSFPTGFLTNEKLFF.

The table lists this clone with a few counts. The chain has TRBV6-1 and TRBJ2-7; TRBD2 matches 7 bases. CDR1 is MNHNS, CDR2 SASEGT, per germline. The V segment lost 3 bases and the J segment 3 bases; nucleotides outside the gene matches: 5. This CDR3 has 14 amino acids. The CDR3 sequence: CASSDTGLFYEQYF. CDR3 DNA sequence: TGTGCCAGCAGTGATACGGGACTATTCTACGAGCAGTACTTC.

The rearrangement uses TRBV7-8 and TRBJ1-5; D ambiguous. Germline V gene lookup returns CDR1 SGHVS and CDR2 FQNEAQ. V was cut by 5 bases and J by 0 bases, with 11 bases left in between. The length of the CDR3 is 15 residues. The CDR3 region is CASSRQGDSNQPQHF. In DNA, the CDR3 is TGTGCCAGCAGCCGACAAGGCGATAGCAATCAGCCCCAGCATTTT. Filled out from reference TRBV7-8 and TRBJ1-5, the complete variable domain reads GAGVSQSPRYKVAKRGQDVALRCDPISGHVSLFWYQQALGQGPEFLTYFQNEAQLDKSGLPSDRFFAERPEGSVSTLKIQRTQQEDSAVYLCASSRQGDSNQPQHFGDGTRLSIL.

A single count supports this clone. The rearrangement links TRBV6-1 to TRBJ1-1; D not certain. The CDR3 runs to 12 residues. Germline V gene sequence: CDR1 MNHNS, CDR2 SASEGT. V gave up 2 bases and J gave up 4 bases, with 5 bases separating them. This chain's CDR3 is CASSERRTEAFF. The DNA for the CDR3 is TGTGCCAGCAGTGAACGTCGCACTGAAGCTTTCTTT.

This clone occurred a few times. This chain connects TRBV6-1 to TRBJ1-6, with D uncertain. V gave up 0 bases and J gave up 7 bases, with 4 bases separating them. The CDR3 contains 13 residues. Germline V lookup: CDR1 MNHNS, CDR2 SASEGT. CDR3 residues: CASSEAVNSPLHF. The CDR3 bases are TGTGCCAGCAGTGAAGCCGTGAATTCACCCCTCCACTTT.

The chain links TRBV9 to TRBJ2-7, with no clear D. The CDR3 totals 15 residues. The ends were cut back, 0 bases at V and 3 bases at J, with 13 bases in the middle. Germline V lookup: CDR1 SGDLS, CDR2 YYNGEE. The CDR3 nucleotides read TGTGCCAGCAGCGTAGACCCCAGTCCAGGCTACGAGCAGTACTTC. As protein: CASSVDPSPGYEQYF. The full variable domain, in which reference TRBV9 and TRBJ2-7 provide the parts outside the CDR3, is DSGVTQTPKHLITATGQRVTLRCSPRSGDLSVYWYQQSLDQGLQFLIQYYNGEERAKGNILERFSAQQFPDLHSELNLSSLELGDSALYFCASSVDPSPGYEQYFGPGTRLTVT.

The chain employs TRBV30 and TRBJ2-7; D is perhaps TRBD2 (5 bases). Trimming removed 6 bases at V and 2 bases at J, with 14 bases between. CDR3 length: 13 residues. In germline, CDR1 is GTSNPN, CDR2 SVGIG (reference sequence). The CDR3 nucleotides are TGTGCCTGTCGCGGGCCCATGGCCTACGAGCAGTACTTC. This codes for CACRGPMAYEQYF.

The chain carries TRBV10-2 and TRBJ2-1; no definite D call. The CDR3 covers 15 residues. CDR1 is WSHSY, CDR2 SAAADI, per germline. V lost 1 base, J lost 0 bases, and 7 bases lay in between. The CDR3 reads CASSEWRISYNEQFF. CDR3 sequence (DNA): TGCGCCAGCAGTGAGTGGAGAATCTCCTACAATGAGCAGTTCTTC.

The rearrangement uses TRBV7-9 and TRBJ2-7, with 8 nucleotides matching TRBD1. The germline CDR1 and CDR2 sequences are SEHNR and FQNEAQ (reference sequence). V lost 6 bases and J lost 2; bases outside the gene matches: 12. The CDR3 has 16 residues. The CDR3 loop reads CASRLSDRGPPYEQYF. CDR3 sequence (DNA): TGTGCCAGCAGACTATCCGACAGGGGACCCCCCTACGAGCAGTACTTC.

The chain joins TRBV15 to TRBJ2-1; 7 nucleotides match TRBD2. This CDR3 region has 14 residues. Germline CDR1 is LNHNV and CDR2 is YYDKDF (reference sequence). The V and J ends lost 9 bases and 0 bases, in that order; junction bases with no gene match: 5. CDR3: CATKSGASYNEQFF. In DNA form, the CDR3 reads TGTGCCACTAAAAGCGGGGCCTCCTACAATGAGCAGTTCTTC.

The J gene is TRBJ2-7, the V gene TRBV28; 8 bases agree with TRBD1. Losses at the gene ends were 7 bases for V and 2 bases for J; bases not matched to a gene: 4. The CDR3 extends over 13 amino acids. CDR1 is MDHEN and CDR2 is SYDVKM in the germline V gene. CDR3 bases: TGTGCCAGCATGAGGACAGGGACCTACGAGCAGTACTTC. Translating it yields CASMRTGTYEQYF.

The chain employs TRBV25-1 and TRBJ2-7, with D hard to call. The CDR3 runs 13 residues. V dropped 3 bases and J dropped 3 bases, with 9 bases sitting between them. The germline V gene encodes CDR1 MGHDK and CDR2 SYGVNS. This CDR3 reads CASSDPPGYEQYF. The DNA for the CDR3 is TGTGCCAGCAGTGACCCCCCCGGCTACGAGCAGTACTTC.

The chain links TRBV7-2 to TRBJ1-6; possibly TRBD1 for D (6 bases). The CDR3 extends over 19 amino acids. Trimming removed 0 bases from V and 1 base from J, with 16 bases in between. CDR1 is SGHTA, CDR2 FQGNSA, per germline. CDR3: CASSLAPGQSSSYNSPLHF. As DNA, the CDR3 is TGTGCCAGCAGCTTAGCGCCAGGACAGAGTAGTTCCTATAATTCACCCCTCCACTTT.

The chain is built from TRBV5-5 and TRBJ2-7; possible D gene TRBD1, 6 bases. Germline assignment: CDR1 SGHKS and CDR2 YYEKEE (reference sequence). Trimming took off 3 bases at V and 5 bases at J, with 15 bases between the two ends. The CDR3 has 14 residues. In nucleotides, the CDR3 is TGTGCCAGCAGCTGGGGGCTCGGGGTCCACGAGCAGTACTTC. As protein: CASSWGLGVHEQYF. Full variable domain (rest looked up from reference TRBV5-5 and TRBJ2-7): DAGVTQSPTHLIKTRGQQVTLRCSPISGHKSVSWYQQVLGQGPQFIFQYYEKEERGRGNFPDRFSARQFPNYSSELNVNALLLGDSALYLCASSWGLGVHEQYFGPGTRLTVT.

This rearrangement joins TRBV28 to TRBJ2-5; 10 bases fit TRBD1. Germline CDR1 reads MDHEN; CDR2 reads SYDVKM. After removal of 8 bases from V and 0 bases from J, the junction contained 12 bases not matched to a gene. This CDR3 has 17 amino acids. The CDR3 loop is CASSPPLGQGYQETQYF. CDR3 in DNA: TGTGCCAGCTCGCCCCCCTTGGGACAGGGGTACCAAGAGACCCAGTACTTC.

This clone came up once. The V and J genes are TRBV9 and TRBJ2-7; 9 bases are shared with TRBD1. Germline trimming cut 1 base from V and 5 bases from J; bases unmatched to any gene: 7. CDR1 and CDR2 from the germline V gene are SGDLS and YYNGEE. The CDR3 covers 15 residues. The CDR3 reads CASSVRGQGSHEQYF. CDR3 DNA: TGTGCCAGCAGCGTAAGGGGACAGGGCAGCCACGAGCAGTACTTC. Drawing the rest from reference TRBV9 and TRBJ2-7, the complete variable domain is DSGVTQTPKHLITATGQRVTLRCSPRSGDLSVYWYQQSLDQGLQFLIQYYNGEERAKGNILERFSAQQFPDLHSELNLSSLELGDSALYFCASSVRGQGSHEQYFGPGTRLTVT.

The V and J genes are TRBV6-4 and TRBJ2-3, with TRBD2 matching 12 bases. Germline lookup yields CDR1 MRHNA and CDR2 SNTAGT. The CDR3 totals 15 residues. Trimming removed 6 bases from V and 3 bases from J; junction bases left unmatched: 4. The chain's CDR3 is CASRMTSGGTDTQYF. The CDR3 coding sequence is TGTGCCAGCAGAATGACTAGCGGGGGAACAGATACGCAGTATTTT.

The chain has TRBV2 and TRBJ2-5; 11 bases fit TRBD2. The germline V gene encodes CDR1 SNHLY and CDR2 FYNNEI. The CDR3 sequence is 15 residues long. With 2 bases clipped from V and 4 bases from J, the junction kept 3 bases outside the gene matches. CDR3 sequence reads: CASSELAGGGETQYF. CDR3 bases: TGTGCCAGCAGTGAACTAGCGGGGGGAGGAGAGACCCAGTACTTC.

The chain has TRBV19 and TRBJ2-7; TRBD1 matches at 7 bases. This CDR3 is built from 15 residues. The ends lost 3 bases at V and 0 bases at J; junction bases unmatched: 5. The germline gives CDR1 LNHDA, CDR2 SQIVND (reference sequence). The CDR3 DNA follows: TGTGCCAGTAGTATTACGGGACAGAGCTCCTACGAGCAGTACTTC. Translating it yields CASSITGQSSYEQYF. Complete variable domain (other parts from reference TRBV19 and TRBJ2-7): DGGITQSPKYLFRKEGQNVTLSCEQNLNHDAMYWYRQDPGQGLRLIYYSQIVNDFQKGDIAEGYSVSREKKESFPLTVTSAQKNPTAFYLCASSITGQSSYEQYFGPGTRLTVT.

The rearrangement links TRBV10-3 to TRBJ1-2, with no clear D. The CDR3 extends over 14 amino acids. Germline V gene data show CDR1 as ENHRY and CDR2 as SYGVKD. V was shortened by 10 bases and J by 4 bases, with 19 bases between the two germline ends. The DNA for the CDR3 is TGTGCCACCTTGGGAGAGTCCGGACGCTATGGCTACACCTTC. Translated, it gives CATLGESGRYGYTF.

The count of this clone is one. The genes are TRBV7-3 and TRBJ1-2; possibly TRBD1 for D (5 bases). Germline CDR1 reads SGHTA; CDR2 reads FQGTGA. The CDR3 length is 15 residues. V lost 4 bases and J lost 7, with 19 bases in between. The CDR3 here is CASSSNGAAASGYTF. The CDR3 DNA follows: TGTGCCAGCAGCTCTAATGGGGCGGCGGCGTCTGGCTACACCTTC.

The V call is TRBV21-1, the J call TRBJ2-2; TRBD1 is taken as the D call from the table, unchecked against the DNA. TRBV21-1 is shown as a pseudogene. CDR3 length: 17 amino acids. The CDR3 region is CASSKEGQGLSTGELFF. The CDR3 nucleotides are TGTGCCAGCAGCAAAGAGGGACAGGGTTTGAGCACCGGGGAGCTGTTTTTT.

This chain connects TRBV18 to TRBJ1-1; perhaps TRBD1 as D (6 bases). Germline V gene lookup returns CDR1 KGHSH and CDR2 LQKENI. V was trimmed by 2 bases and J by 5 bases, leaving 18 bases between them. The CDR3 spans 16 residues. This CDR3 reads CASSPAPAGAVTEAFF. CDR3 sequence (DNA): TGTGCCAGCTCACCAGCCCCGGCGGGGGCAGTGACTGAAGCTTTCTTT.

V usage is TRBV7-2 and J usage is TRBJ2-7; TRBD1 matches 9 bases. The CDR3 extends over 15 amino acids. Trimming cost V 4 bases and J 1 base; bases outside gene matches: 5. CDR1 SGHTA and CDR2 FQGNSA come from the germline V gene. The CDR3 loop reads CASSSGTGWSYEQYF. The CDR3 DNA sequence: TGTGCCAGCAGCTCGGGGACAGGGTGGTCCTACGAGCAGTACTTC.

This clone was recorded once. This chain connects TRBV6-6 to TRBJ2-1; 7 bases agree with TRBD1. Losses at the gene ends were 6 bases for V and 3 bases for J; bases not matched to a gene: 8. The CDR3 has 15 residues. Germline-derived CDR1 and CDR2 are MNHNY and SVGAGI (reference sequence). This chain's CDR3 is CASRLGQVFYNEQFF. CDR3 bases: TGTGCCAGCAGGCTCGGACAGGTTTTCTACAATGAGCAGTTCTTC.

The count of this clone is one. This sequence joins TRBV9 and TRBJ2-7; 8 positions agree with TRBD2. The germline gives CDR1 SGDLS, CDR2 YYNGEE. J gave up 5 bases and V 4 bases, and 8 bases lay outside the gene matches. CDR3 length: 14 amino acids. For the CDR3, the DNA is TGTGCCAGCAGCTTAAGCGGGAGAAGGGACGAGCAGTACTTC. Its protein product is CASSLSGRRDEQYF. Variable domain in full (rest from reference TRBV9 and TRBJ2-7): DSGVTQTPKHLITATGQRVTLRCSPRSGDLSVYWYQQSLDQGLQFLIQYYNGEERAKGNILERFSAQQFPDLHSELNLSSLELGDSALYFCASSLSGRRDEQYFGPGTRLTVT.